This T cell receptor (beta chain) comes out of a study of regulatory T cells in long-lasting Graves disease. As for time point: newly diagnosed GD, antithyroid drugs for less than 3 months. The TCR library was prepared using RNA isolated from PBMCs. This clonotype was seen many times. Its antigen remains unidentified. iRepertoire HTBI primers and Arm-PCR of CDR3 regions built TCR beta libraries. One entry per CDR3 protein results from TCRdb running MiXCR on the multiplex PCR reads. The data show 360,000 or so distinct CDR3 sequences, 16% seen once. Overall study results and limits: Public clonotype sharing was higher in persistent than newly diagnosed patients.

V trimming: 2 bases; J trimming: 6 bases; junction bases outside the gene matches: 5. Germline CDR1 reads DFQATT; CDR2 reads SNEGSKA (reference sequence). This CDR3 spans 15 amino acids. The same specimen was also included in a second study, on T cells in Graves' hyperthyroidism and ophthalmopathy. That source adds: The model foresaw ophthalmopathy a median about 6.1 months prior to onset.

The genes are TRBV20-1 and TRBJ2-1; 12 bases agree with TRBD2. Material: peripheral blood mononuclear cells (PBMCs), obtained at new diagnosis, from a patient treated with antithyroid drugs. This receptor was obtained from a man aged 35-49 years with Graves disease. CDR3 amino acids: CSARYASGGANEQFF. The CDR3 coding sequence is TGCAGTGCTAGATACGCTAGCGGGGGGGCCAATGAGCAGTTCTTC.